These T cell receptor beta chains were read from a single sample in a study of blood T cells in healthy people across ages. TCRdb called the 5' RACE reads again in MiXCR, with one record for every CDR3 protein. This sample has 650,000 to 800,000 distinct CDR3 sequences, with under 45% found just once. The sample was blood. These receptors were obtained from a man aged 60-69 years in good health. Both conserved end residues are part of each CDR3. The D gene is left open where the match is weak. Part of the rows lack a size; the others show once, few, many or a class for expanded clones.

- | TRBJ1-2 | TRBV19 | - | TGTGCCAGTAGTCCGCGGGGGGCGCTTCCTACGACTGGCTACACCTTC | CASSPRGALPTTGYTF
- | TRBJ1-2 | TRBV25-1 | few | TGTGCCAGCAGTGAAGCCTCAGGGATAGATGGCTACACCTTC | CASSEASGIDGYTF
TRBD2 | TRBJ2-5 | TRBV20-1 | once | TGCAGTGCTAGAGGTTGGGTAGCGGGAGTCCATGAGCAGTACTTC | CSARGWVAGVHEQYF
- | TRBJ2-1 | TRBV5-1 | - | TGCGCCAGCAGCCTAGTGGACACCTACAATGAGCAGTTCTTC | CASSLVDTYNEQFF
TRBD1 | TRBJ2-1 | TRBV4-1 | - | TGCGCCAGCAGCCAACGGGACAGAAATGAGCAGTTCTTC | CASSQRDRNEQFF
- | TRBJ1-6 | TRBV7-8 | - | TGTGCCAGCAGCTTCTCAGGGGATTGGTCACCCCTCCACTTT | CASSFSGDWSPLHF
- | TRBJ1-1 | TRBV11-1 | few | TGTGCCAGCAGCTTAGACCGGGGGTTGAACACTGAAGCTTTCTTT | CASSLDRGLNTEAFF
TRBD2 | TRBJ2-7 | TRBV12-3/TRBV12-4 | - | TGTGCCAGCAGTTTACTAGCGGGGGCCGAGCAGTACTTC | CASSLLAGAEQYF
TRBD2 | TRBJ2-1 | TRBV6-1 | few | TGTGCCAGCAGACCGGGGGGGAGCTCCTACAATGAGCAGTTCTTC | CASRPGGSSYNEQFF
- | TRBJ2-7 | TRBV20-1 | few | TGCAGTGCTAGAGTTGTTGGGCGACACGAGCAGTACTTC | CSARVVGRHEQYF
- | TRBJ2-2 | TRBV19 | - | TGTGCCAGTAGTATTGTTGGGCAAAACACCGGGGAGCTGTTTTTT | CASSIVGQNTGELFF
- | TRBJ1-4 | TRBV29-1 | few | TGCAGCGGCGGGGACCAGCGTGAAAAACTGTTTTTT | CSGGDQREKLFF
- | TRBJ1-6 | TRBV27 | few | TGTGCCAGCAGTCTCACCGGGCCGAGCTCCTATAATTCACCCCTCCACTTT | CASSLTGPSSYNSPLHF
- | TRBJ2-5 | TRBV11-3 | few | TGTGCCAGCAGCTACCACCAGGAGACCCAGTACTTC | CASSYHQETQYF
TRBD1 | TRBJ1-6 | TRBV6-2/TRBV6-3 | - | TGTGCCAGCAGTATACTCCGGGACAGGGCTTCACCCCTCCACTTT | CASSILRDRASPLHF
TRBD1 | TRBJ1-5 | TRBV11-2 | - | TGTGCCAGCAGCCCCGGGACAGGCGGTCAGCCCCAGCATTTT | CASSPGTGGQPQHF
TRBD1 | TRBJ2-5 | TRBV20-1 | - | TGCAGTGCTCACAGGGGGGAGACCCAGTACTTC | CSAHRGETQYF
- | TRBJ1-1 | TRBV6-6 | - | TGTGCCAGCATCGAGGGGGTCGGGGCTGAAGCTTTCTTT | CASIEGVGAEAFF
TRBD1 | TRBJ1-5 | TRBV20-1 | - | TGCAGTGCGAAACAGGGGGCGGTCAGTCAGCCCCAGCATTTT | CSAKQGAVSQPQHF
- | TRBJ2-3 | TRBV20-1 | - | TGCAGTGCGGCAAGGACAGACACAGATACGCAGTATTTT | CSAARTDTDTQYF
TRBD1 | TRBJ1-2 | TRBV29-1 | few | TGCAGCGCGGCCCACCCAGGCAGGGGGCGGGATGGCTACACCTTC | CSAAHPGRGRDGYTF
TRBD1 | TRBJ1-6 | TRBV6-6 | - | TGTGCCAGCAGAAATAAGGACAGGATTAATTCACCCCTCCACTTT | CASRNKDRINSPLHF
TRBD1 | TRBJ1-4 | TRBV7-8 | - | TGTGCCAGCAGCTTTGACAGGGGGAAACTGTTTTTT | CASSFDRGKLFF
TRBD2 | TRBJ2-7 | TRBV20-1 | - | TGCAGTGCCCGCGACGGGGGGATCTCCTACGAGCAGTACTTC | CSARDGGISYEQYF
- | TRBJ2-5 | TRBV5-1 | - | TGCGCCAGCAGCTTGGAAGGGGTTTCGGGGCGAGAGACCCAGTACTTC | CASSLEGVSGRETQYF
TRBD1 | TRBJ1-5 | TRBV20-1 | - | TGCAGTGCAAGGACAGGGAATAGCAATCAGCCCCAGCATTTT | CSARTGNSNQPQHF
- | TRBJ2-7 | TRBV28 | once | TGTGCCAGCAGATCACAGGGCCCGCTGGGCCACGAGCAGTACTTC | CASRSQGPLGHEQYF
- | TRBJ2-7 | TRBV14 | few | TGTGCCAGCAGCCAGTTTACAGGAGACTCCTACGAGCAGTACTTC | CASSQFTGDSYEQYF
TRBD1 | TRBJ2-4 | TRBV7-9 | many | TGTGCCAGCAGCTCGACAGGGGGCGCGGACATTCAGTACTTC | CASSSTGGADIQYF
- | TRBJ2-3 | TRBV12-5 | - | TGTGCTAGTGGCCCGAATGACAGGTCCCAGTATTTT | CASGPNDRSQYF
- | TRBJ1-3 | TRBV19 | - | TGTGCCAGTAGTATGCCGGGACAAGTCTCTGGAAACACCATATATTTT | CASSMPGQVSGNTIYF
TRBD2 | TRBJ2-1 | TRBV6-6 | - | TGTGCCAGCAGCGTCACTAGCGGGGGGGCGGATGAGCAGTTCTTC | CASSVTSGGADEQFF
- | TRBJ2-7 | TRBV4-3 | - | TGCGCCAGCAGCCAAGACTCTGGGGGTACCTACGAGCAGTACTTC | CASSQDSGGTYEQYF
TRBD1 | TRBJ1-6 | TRBV20-1 | - | TGCAGTGCCGAACCGGGACAGGGAGTTCCGTCCCTCCACTTT | CSAEPGQGVPSLHF
- | TRBJ1-1 | TRBV6-6 | - | TGTGCCAGCAGTTCACCGGGCCGGGGGGGCACTGAAGCTTTCTTT | CASSSPGRGGTEAFF
TRBD1 | TRBJ1-2 | TRBV7-6 | - | TGTGCCAGCAGCCCCCGGGACAGGGGGCAAAACTATGGCTACACCTTC | CASSPRDRGQNYGYTF
TRBD2 | TRBJ2-1 | TRBV10-3 | - | TGTACCATCGCCCCCAGCGGGAGATCCTACAATGAGCAGTTTTTC | CTIAPSGRSYNEQFF
- | TRBJ2-6 | TRBV30 | - | TGTGCCTGGAGTTCTCGCACAGGGAATTCTAACGTCCTGACTTTC | CAWSSRTGNSNVLTF
- | TRBJ2-7 | TRBV6-5 | - | TGTGCCAGTCAGAACGGGGCGGGATACGAGCAGTACTTC | CASQNGAGYEQYF
- | TRBJ1-6 | TRBV6-6 | - | TGTGCCAGCAGTTACGAAGCCCGCTCCTATAATTCACCCCTCCACTTT | CASSYEARSYNSPLHF
- | TRBJ1-1 | TRBV18 | once | TGTGCCAGCTCACCTTACGAGGGGGGACGCACTGAAGCTTTCTTT | CASSPYEGGRTEAFF
- | TRBJ2-7 | TRBV27 | few | TGTGCCAGCAGTTTACTTGGGGAGTACGAGCAGTACTTC | CASSLLGEYEQYF